Included here is one T cell receptor beta chain sequence, with context. As yet, its antigen is unknown. The data originate from a study of Ad26.COV2.S vaccination and SARS-CoV-2 variants. Sequencing used immunoSEQ multiplex PCR; TCRdb keeps in-frame clones, though not all of them. The sample lists 300,000 to 450,000 clones; roughly 94% were seen once. Study-wide results and caveats: Placebo recipients and vaccine recipients were similar in non-spike TCR breadth. Placebo recipients showed lower spike-specific TCR breadth than vaccinees. TCR breadth and depth estimates may have understated total T cell responses.

The sample in question was peripheral blood, obtained after recovery from COVID-19. The clonotype comes from a human donor who had recovered from COVID-19.

Here the CDR3 DNA reads TGTGCCAGTGCCACCAGACAGACGAATTACGAGCAGTACTTC. It yields the protein CASATRQTNYEQYF. The chain couples TRBV19 to TRBJ2-7; tentatively, D is TRBD1 (5 bases). Germline V lookup: CDR1 LNHDA, CDR2 SQIVND (reference sequence). This CDR3 spans 14 amino acids. V shed 8 bases and J shed 4 bases, with 18 bases lying between them.